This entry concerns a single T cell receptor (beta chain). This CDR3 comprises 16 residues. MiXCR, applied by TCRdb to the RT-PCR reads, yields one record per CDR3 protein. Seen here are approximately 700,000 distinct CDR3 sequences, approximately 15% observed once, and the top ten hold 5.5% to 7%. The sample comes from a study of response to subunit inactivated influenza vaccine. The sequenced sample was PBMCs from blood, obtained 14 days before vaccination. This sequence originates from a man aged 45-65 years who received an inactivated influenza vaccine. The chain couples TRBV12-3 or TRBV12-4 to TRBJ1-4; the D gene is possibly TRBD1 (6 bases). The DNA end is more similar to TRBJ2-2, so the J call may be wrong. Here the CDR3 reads CASTPLLMAGTGELFF. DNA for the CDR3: TGTGCCAGCACTCCACTGTTAATGGCCGGGACAGGGGAGCTGTTTTTT.